Sequencing of this T cell receptor beta chain was carried out in a study of blood T cells in healthy people across ages. Unmatched junction bases numbered 7, after V lost 3 bases and J lost 8 bases. The germline V gene encodes CDR1 LGHNA and CDR2 YSLEER. The CDR3 sequence is 15 residues long. Study-level points and caveats: Higher diversity and more naive CD4+ cells were features of long-lived donors, compared to aged donors.

A second PCR of roughly 7 to 11 cycles used a sample-barcoded 5' primer and a J-beta primer mix. TCRdb ran MiXCR on the 5' RACE reads and lists one entry per CDR3 protein. The sample has about 800,000 distinct CDR3 sequences, about 45% seen once; the top ten hold around 18%. Peripheral blood, about 9.8 milliliters per donor, was collected. As to this clonotype: Its specificity is not known.

Sequenced sample: blood. This clonotype was sampled from a man older than 75 in good health. The genes are TRBV4-3 and TRBJ2-3; 11 nucleotides align to TRBD2. As DNA, the CDR3 is TGCGCCAGCAGCCATACTAGCGGGAGTCCAGGTACGCAGTATTTT. The encoded protein is CASSHTSGSPGTQYF.